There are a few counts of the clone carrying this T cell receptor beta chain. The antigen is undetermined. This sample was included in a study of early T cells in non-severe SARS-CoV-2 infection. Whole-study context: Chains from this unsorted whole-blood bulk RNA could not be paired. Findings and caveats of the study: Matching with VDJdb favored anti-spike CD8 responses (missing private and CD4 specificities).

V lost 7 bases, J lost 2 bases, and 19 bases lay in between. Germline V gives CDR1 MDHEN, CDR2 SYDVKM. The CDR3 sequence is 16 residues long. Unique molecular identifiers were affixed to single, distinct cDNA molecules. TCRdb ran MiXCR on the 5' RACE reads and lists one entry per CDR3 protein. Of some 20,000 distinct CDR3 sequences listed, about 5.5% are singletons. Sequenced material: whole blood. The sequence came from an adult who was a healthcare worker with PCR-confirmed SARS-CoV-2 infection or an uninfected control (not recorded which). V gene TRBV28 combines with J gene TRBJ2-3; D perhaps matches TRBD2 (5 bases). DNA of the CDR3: TGTGCCAGCATCCCCCACGGGGTCAGATACACAGATACGCAGTATTTT. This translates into CASIPHGVRYTDTQYF.